Shown below are 22 T cell receptor beta chains from a single sample sequenced in a study of low-dose radiotherapy and immunotherapy resistance in tumors. Time point specified: after trial treatment. Treatment: LDRT plus nivolumab, ipilimumab, low-dose cyclophosphamide and aspirin (RACIN trial). TRAV- and TRBV-specific primers, spanning alpha and beta chains, primed first-strand cDNA. Amplification, which lasted 20 PCR cycles, used a constant-region primer and V-primer adapter to amplify TCRs. TCRdb recomputed calls from the reads with MiXCR, one row per CDR3 protein. The sample records almost 45,000 distinct CDR3 sequences, approximately 26% being singletons. This specimen was PBMCs, taken after low-dose radiotherapy plus immunotherapy. The origin of the receptors is a male donor with prostate cancer.

This clonotype occurred many times. The V gene is TRBV7-9, the J gene TRBJ1-1; maybe TRBD1 (5 bases). The CDR3 totals 15 residues. The germline V and J ends were trimmed by 0 bases and 4 bases, with 12 bases remaining between them. Germline CDR1 and CDR2: SEHNR and FQNEAQ (reference sequence). Here the CDR3 reads CASSLAAGIGTEAFF. In nucleotides, the CDR3 is TGTGCCAGCAGCTTAGCGGCAGGGATCGGCACTGAAGCTTTCTTT.

There are many counts of this clonotype. The CDR3 nucleotides are TGCGCCAGCAGCTTTAGCGGGAGCTACCACGAGCAGTACTTC. It codes for CASSFSGSYHEQYF. The chain links TRBV5-1 to TRBJ2-7, with 9 bases aligning to TRBD2. V dropped 2 bases and J dropped 5; count of bases not matched to a gene: 5. Per germline, CDR1 SGHRS and CDR2 YFSETQ. This CDR3 comprises 14 residues.

This clonotype was recorded many times. V and J are TRBV24-1 and TRBJ2-5; unclear D gene. The CDR3 spans 15 residues. CDR1 KGHDR and CDR2 SFDVKD come from the germline V gene. With 3 bases removed from V and 1 base from J, the gap between germline ends came to 11 bases. The CDR3 loop is CATSDALQLQETQYF. The CDR3 DNA reads as TGTGCCACCAGTGATGCACTTCAGCTCCAAGAGACCCAGTACTTC.

This chain joins TRBV5-4 and TRBJ2-3; tentative D call: TRBD2 (5 bases). CDR1 is SGHNT and CDR2 is YYREEE in the germline V gene (reference sequence). This CDR3 has 15 amino acids. The V and J ends lost 4 bases and 4 bases respectively, with 16 bases between them. The CDR3 DNA sequence: TGTGCCAGCAGCCCGCGAGGGTACGGGGCAGATACGCAGTATTTT. The encoded protein is CASSPRGYGADTQYF.

The J gene is TRBJ2-3, the V gene TRBV5-1, with D maybe TRBD2 (5 bases). This CDR3 region has 15 residues. V gave up 4 bases and J gave up 3 bases, with 15 bases separating them. From germline, CDR1 is SGHRS and CDR2 YFSETQ. The CDR3 nucleotides are TGCGCCAGCAGCGGGCTGTCCGGGGTAACAGATACGCAGTATTTT. Residues: CASSGLSGVTDTQYF.

The CDR3: CASSEVAVSETQYF. The CDR3 region has the DNA TGTGCCAGCAGTGAAGTGGCGGTTTCAGAGACCCAGTACTTC. This sequence joins TRBV2 and TRBJ2-5, with D unresolved. This CDR3 region has 14 residues. Trimming left V 1 base short and J 4 bases short, with 10 bases between. Germline lookup yields CDR1 SNHLY and CDR2 FYNNEI.

This clonotype was seen repeatedly, ten times or more. This sequence joins TRBV5-4 and TRBJ1-5; D remains ambiguous. CDR3 length: 12 residues. Germline CDR1 SGHNT, CDR2 YYREEE (reference sequence). Trimming removed 0 bases at V and 2 bases at J, with 0 bases between. The CDR3 DNA sequence: TGTGCCAGCAGCTTGGGCAATCAGCCCCAGCATTTT. Translation: CASSLGNQPQHF. The variable domain in full, completed from reference TRBV5-4 and TRBJ1-5, reads ETGVTQSPTHLIKTRGQQVTLRCSSQSGHNTVSWYQQALGQGPQFIFQYYREEENGRGNFPPRFSGLQFPNYSSELNVNALELDDSALYLCASSLGNQPQHFGDGTRLSIL.

The J gene is TRBJ2-1, the V gene TRBV5-1; perhaps TRBD1 as D (5 bases). Trimming shortened V by 0 bases and J by 8 bases, and 12 bases separated the two germline ends. The CDR3 runs to 14 residues. Germline V CDR1 and CDR2: SGHRS, YFSETQ. The CDR3 is CASSLDAGPDEQFF. In nucleotides, the CDR3 is TGCGCCAGCAGCTTGGATGCAGGGCCCGATGAGCAGTTCTTC.

This clonotype was detected once. The gene calls are TRBV5-6 and TRBJ2-7; D gene uncertain. V lost 0 bases and J 2 bases, leaving 15 bases between the germline ends. Germline CDR1 reads SGHDT; CDR2 reads YYEEEE. The CDR3 has 16 amino acids. CDR3: CASSLASTGGPYEQYF. CDR3 sequence (DNA): TGTGCCAGCAGCTTGGCCTCAACGGGTGGACCCTACGAGCAGTACTTC.

The rearrangement joins TRBV7-9 to TRBJ1-2, with D possibly TRBD1 on 5 matching bases. Germline CDR1 and CDR2: SEHNR and FQNEAQ (reference sequence). V was trimmed by 1 base and J by 4 bases, leaving 16 bases between them. The CDR3 covers 16 residues. Here the CDR3 DNA reads TGTGCCAGCAGCTTAGAGACAGACCTAAAAGGCTATGGCTACACCTTC. Protein sequence: CASSLETDLKGYGYTF.

A single count supports this clonotype. This sequence joins TRBV5-1 and TRBJ2-1; 10 bases are shared with TRBD2. The germline V gene has CDR1 SGHRS and CDR2 YFSETQ. The CDR3 has 17 residues. V lost 0 bases and J lost 0; bases outside the gene matches: 3. The CDR3: CASSLDSGGSSYNEQFF. The CDR3 DNA is TGCGCCAGCAGCTTGGATAGCGGGGGGTCCTCCTACAATGAGCAGTTCTTC.

On this clonotype: The DNA is omitted, as the CDR3 cannot be located on it reliably, and the CDR3 follows TCRdb's listing. J is TRBJ2-7 and V is TRBV5-4; the listed D gene, TRBD1, was not tested against the DNA. The CDR3 extends over 19 residues, inclusive of both ends. Germline-derived CDR1 and CDR2 are SGHNT and YYREEE (reference sequence). CDR3 in amino acids: CASSFYICSVPAAGYEQYF.

This clonotype was counted a single time. A single base is all that separates this from a far larger clone, so a read error is likely. The V and J genes are TRBV28 and TRBJ2-1; D could derive from TRBD1 or TRBD2 (5 bases each). CDR3 size: 16 residues. Deletions cut 6 bases from V and 13 bases from J, with 28 bases between. The germline CDR1 and CDR2 sequences are MDHEN and SYDVKM. In DNA, the CDR3 is TGTGCCAGCAGCCGACCCGGCCCGGGGACCCAAGAGACCCAGTTCTTC. Its protein product is CASSRPGPGTQETQFF.

This clonotype has at least ten counts. The chain links TRBV7-8 to TRBJ2-1; possible D gene TRBD2, 5 bases. The CDR3 totals 18 residues. V lost 5 bases and J lost 0, with 20 bases in between. From germline, CDR1 is SGHVS and CDR2 FQNEAQ. CDR3: CASSRGLADFSSYNEQFF. For the CDR3, the DNA is TGTGCCAGCAGCCGCGGGCTAGCCGATTTCAGCTCCTACAATGAGCAGTTCTTC.

There are many counts of this clonotype. The chain recombines TRBV27 with TRBJ1-3; TRBD1 matches 7 bases. CDR1 is MNHEY and CDR2 is SMNVEV in the germline V gene (reference sequence). The CDR3 contains 14 residues. The V gene end was trimmed by 3 bases and the J gene end by 2 bases; junction bases not matched to a gene: 1. CDR3 nucleotide sequence: TGTGCCAGCAGTTTCACAGGGGCTGGAAACACCATATATTTT. It translates to CASSFTGAGNTIYF.

The table lists this clonotype with many counts. The chain recombines TRBV14 with TRBJ1-1, with 8 bases lining up with TRBD1. The V and J ends lost 1 base and 5 bases, in that order; junction bases with no gene match: 3. CDR1 SGHDN and CDR2 FVKESK come from the germline V gene. The CDR3 sequence is 14 residues long. The CDR3 is CASSQGQGRTEAFF. The CDR3 DNA reads TGTGCCAGCAGCCAAGGACAGGGGAGGACTGAAGCTTTCTTT. Together with reference TRBV14 and TRBJ1-1, the CDR3 gives the full variable domain: EAGVTQFPSHSVIEKGQTVTLRCDPISGHDNLYWYRRVMGKEIKFLLHFVKESKQDESGMPNNRFLAERTGGTYSTLKVQPAELEDSGVYFCASSQGQGRTEAFFGQGTRLTVV.

This clonotype was seen at least ten times. This chain joins TRBV7-2 and TRBJ2-7, with D perhaps given as TRBD1 or TRBD2 (6 bases each). Germline assignment: CDR1 SGHTA and CDR2 FQGNSA. The V and J ends lost 1 base and 3 bases respectively, with 10 bases between them. This CDR3 comprises 14 residues. The CDR3 DNA follows: TGTGCCAGCAGCTTAGGGGGGGCCATCTACGAGCAGTACTTC. This gives the protein CASSLGGAIYEQYF.

With respect to this clonotype: This sequence is one base from a far larger clone and is likely a read error. The V and J genes are TRBV29-1 and TRBJ2-1; D gene uncertain. V was clipped by 4 bases and J by 10 bases, with 11 bases between them. The CDR3 totals 11 residues. Germline V gene lookup returns CDR1 SQVTM and CDR2 ANQGSEA. The CDR3 sequence: CSVVLGYEQFF. CDR3 DNA: TGCAGCGTTGTCCTGGGCTACGAGCAGTTCTTC.

This clonotype is medium-sized. Relative to the germline gene, one junction end is altered; a read error may explain this. The V gene is TRBV5-5, the J gene TRBJ1-5, with D perhaps matching TRBD1 (6 bases). The CDR3 is 15 residues long. Germline assignment: CDR1 SGHKS and CDR2 YYEKEE (reference sequence). CDR3 coding DNA: TGCGCCAGCAGCCCCAACTGGGGGCATAATCAGCCCCAGCATTTT. It yields the protein CASSPNWGHNQPQHF.

This clonotype was picked up many times. The J gene is TRBJ1-3, the V gene TRBV6-2 or TRBV6-3, with D unresolved. Germline V lookup: CDR1 MNHEY, CDR2 SVGEGT. This CDR3 comprises 18 residues. Trimming removed 7 bases from V and 0 bases from J, with 22 bases in between. The CDR3 DNA is TGTGCCAGCAACGCCAGGACCTTAAGGGTCAGCTCTGGAAACACCATATATTTT. Protein sequence: CASNARTLRVSSGNTIYF.

The rearrangement uses TRBV5-1 and TRBJ2-3; 7 bases map to TRBD1. CDR1 and CDR2 from the germline V gene are SGHRS and YFSETQ. V lost 4 bases to trimming and J lost 2 bases; unmatched junction nucleotides: 7. CDR3 length equals 15 residues. The CDR3 DNA is TGCGCCAGCAGCCTGGGACAGTTTTTCACAGATACGCAGTATTTT. Protein product: CASSLGQFFTDTQYF.

In its sample, this clonotype was seen a few times. The CDR3: CASSAAWGGGASYEQYF. The CDR3 bases are TGTGCCAGCAGCGCCGCTTGGGGTGGAGGGGCAAGTTACGAGCAGTACTTC. The chain joins TRBV5-4 to TRBJ2-7; tentative D call: TRBD2 (6 bases). In germline, CDR1 is SGHNT, CDR2 YYREEE (reference sequence). Trimming took 4 bases from V and 4 from J, leaving 24 bases between them. This CDR3 comprises 17 residues.